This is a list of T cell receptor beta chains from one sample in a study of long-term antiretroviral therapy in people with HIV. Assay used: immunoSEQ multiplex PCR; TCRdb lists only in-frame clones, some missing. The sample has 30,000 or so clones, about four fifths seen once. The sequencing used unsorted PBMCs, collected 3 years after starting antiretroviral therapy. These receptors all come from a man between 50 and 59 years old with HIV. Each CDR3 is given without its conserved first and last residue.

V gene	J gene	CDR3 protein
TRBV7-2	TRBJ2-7	ASSSVDIIRPYEQY
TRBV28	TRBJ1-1	ASGQGLTEAF
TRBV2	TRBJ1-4	ASSPGIATNEKLF
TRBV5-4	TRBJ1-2	ASSFTLRYGYT
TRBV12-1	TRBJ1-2	ASSFGVVGGYGYT
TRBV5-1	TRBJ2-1	ASSSQGGVREQF
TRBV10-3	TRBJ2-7	AISADRVLGEQY
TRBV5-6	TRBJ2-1	ASSLYDEQF
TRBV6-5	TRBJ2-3	ASSTGRGDTQY
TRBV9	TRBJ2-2	ASSIGNPGELF
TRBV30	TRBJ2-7	AWSDNYEQY
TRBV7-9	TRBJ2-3	ASSLGWGGPTDTQY
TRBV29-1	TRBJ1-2	SVETLYRVRSYGYT
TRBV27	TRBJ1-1	ASSLRGLNTEAF
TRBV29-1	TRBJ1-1	SGSPKNTEAF
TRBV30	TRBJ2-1	AWSVAGDDNEQF
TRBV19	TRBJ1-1	ASSRQGALSWNTEAF